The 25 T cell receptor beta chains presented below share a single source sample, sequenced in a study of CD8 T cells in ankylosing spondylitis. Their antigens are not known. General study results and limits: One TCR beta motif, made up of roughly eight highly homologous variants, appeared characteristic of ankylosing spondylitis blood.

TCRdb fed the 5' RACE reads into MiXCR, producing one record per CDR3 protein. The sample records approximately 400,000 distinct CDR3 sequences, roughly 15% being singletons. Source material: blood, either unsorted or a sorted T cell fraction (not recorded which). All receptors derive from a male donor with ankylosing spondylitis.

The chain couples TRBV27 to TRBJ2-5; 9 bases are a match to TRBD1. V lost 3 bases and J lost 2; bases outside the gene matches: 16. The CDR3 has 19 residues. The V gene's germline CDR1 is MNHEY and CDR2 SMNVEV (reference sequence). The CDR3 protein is CASSFPHPGQGEEQETQYF. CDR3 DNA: TGTGCCAGCAGTTTCCCCCACCCGGGACAGGGAGAAGAGCAAGAGACCCAGTACTTC.

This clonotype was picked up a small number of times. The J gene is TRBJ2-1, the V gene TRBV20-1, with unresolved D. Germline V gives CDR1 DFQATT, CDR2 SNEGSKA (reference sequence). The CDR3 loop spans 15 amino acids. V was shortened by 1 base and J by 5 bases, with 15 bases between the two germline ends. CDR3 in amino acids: CSARVGKVLNNEQFF. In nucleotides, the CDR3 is TGCAGTGCTAGAGTTGGGAAAGTTCTTAACAATGAGCAGTTCTTC.

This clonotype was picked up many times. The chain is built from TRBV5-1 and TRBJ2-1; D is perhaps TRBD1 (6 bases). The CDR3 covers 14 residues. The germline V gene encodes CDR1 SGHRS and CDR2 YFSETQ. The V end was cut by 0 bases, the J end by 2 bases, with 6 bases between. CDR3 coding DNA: TGCGCCAGCAGCTTGGAGGGGGCCTACAATGAGCAGTTCTTC. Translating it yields CASSLEGAYNEQFF.

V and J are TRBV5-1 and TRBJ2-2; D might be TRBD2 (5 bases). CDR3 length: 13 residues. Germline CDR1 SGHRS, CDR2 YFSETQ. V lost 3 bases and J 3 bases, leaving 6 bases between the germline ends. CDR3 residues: CASSWEYTGELFF. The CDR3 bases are TGCGCCAGCAGCTGGGAGTACACCGGGGAGCTGTTTTTT. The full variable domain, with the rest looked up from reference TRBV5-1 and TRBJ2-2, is KAGVTQTPRYLIKTRGQQVTLSCSPISGHRSVSWYQQTPGQGLQFLFEYFSETQRNKGNFPGRFSGRQFSNSRSEMNVSTLELGDSALYLCASSWEYTGELFFGEGSRLTVL.

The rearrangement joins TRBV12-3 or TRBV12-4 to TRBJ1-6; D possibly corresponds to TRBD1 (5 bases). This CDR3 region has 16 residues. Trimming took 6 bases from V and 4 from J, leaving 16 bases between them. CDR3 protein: CASSLGTGPYNSPLHF. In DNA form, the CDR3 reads TGTGCCAGCAGCCTAGGTACAGGACCGTATAATTCACCCCTCCACTTT.

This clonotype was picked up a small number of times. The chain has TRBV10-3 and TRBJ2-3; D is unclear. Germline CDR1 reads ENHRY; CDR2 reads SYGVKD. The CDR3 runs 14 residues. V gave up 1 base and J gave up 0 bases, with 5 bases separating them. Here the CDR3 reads CAISEFLSTDTQYF. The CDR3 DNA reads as TGTGCCATCAGTGAGTTTCTGAGCACAGATACGCAGTATTTT.

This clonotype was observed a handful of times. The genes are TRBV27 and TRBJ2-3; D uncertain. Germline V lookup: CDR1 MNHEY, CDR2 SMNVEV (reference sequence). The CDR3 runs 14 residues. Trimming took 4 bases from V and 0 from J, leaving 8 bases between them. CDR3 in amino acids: CASSSTASTDTQYF. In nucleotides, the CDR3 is TGTGCCAGCAGTTCGACGGCTAGCACAGATACGCAGTATTTT.

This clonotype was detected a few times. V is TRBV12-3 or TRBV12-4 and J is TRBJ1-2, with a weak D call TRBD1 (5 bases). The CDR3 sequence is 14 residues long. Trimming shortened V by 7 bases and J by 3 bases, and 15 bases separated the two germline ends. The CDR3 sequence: CASTYDGGDYGYTF. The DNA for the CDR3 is TGTGCCAGCACCTACGACGGGGGGGACTATGGCTACACCTTC.

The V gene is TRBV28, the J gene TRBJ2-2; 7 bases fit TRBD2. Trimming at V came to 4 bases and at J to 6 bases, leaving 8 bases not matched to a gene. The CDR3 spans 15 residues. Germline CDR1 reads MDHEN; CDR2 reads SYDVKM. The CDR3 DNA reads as TGTGCCAGCAGTTCTAGGACTAGAGCGTCCGGGGAGCTGTTTTTT. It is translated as CASSSRTRASGELFF.

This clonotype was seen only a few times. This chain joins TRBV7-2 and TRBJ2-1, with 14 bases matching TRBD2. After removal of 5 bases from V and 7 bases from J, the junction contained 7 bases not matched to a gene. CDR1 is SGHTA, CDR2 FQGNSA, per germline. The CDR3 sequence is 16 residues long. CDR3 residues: CASSLGTSGGQNEQFF. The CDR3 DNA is TGTGCCAGCAGCCTGGGGACTAGCGGGGGCCAGAATGAGCAGTTCTTC.

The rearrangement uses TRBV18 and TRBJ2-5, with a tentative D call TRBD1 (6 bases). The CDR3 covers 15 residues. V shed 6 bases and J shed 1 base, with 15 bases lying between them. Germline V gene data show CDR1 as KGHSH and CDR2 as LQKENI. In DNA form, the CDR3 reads TGTGCCAGCTCCCGGACAGTGACGGCCCAAGAGACCCAGTACTTC. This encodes CASSRTVTAQETQYF.

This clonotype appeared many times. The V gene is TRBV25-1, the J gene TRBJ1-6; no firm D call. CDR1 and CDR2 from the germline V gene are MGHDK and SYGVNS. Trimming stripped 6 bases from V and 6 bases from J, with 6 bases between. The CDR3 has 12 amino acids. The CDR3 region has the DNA TGTGCCAGCAGGGCATCTAATTCACCCCTCCACTTT. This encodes CASRASNSPLHF.

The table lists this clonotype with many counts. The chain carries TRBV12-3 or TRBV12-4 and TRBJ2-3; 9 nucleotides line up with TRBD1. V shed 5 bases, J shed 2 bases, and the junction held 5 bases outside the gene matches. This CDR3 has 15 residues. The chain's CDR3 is CASSPGTGFTDTQYF. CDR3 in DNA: TGTGCCAGCAGTCCCGGGACAGGGTTCACAGATACGCAGTATTTT.

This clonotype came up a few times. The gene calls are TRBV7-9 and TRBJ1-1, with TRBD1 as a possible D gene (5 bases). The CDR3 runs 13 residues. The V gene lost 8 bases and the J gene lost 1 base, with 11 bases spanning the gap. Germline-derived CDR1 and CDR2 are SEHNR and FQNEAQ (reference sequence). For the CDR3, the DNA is TGTGCCAGCCGTGATACAGGGAACACTGAAGCTTTCTTT. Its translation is CASRDTGNTEAFF.

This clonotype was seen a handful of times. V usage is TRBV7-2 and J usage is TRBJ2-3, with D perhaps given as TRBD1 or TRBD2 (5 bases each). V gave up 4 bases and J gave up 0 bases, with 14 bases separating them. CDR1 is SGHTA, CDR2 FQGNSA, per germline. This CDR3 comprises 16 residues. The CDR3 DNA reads TGTGCCAGCAGCTCCGGGACCGGAATAAGCACAGATACGCAGTATTTT. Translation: CASSSGTGISTDTQYF.

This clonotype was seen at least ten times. In DNA, the CDR3 is TGTGCCAGCAGCCAAGACGCGACAGGGGGAAAAGATACGCAGTATTTT. As protein: CASSQDATGGKDTQYF. The rearrangement joins TRBV14 to TRBJ2-3, with 9 bases matching TRBD1. Germline V lookup: CDR1 SGHDN, CDR2 FVKESK. The CDR3 is made up of 16 amino acids. J lost 5 bases, V lost 0 bases, and 6 bases had no gene match.

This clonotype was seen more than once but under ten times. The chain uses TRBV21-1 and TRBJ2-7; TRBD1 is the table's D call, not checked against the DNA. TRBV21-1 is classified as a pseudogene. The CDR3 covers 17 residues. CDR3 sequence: CASSKDPGELGSYEQYF. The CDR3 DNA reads TGTGCCAGCAGCAAAGATCCAGGGGAGTTGGGCTCCTACGAGCAGTACTTC.

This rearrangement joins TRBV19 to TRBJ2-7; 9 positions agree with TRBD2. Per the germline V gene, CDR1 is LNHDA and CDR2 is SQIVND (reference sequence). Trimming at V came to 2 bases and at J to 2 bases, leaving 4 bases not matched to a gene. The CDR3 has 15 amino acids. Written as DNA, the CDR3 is TGTGCCAGTAGTATACTAGCGGGATCGGCCTACGAGCAGTACTTC. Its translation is CASSILAGSAYEQYF.

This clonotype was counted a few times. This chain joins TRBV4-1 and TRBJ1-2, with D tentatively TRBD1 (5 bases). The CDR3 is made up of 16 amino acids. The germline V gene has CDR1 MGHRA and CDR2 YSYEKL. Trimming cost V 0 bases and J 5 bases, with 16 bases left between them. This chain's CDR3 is CASSQDERGEGYGYTF. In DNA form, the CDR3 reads TGCGCCAGCAGCCAAGATGAGAGGGGAGAGGGGTATGGCTACACCTTC.

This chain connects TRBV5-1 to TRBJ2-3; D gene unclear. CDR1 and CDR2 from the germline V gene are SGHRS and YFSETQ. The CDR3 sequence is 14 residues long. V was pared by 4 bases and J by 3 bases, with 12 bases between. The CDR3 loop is CASSPVGITDTQYF. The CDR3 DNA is TGCGCCAGCAGCCCGGTAGGGATTACAGATACGCAGTATTTT.

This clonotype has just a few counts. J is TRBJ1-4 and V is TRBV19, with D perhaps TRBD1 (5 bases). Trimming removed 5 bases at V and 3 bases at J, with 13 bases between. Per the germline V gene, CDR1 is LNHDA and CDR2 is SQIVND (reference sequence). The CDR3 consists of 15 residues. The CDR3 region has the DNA TGTGCCAGTAGTTCATCAGGGAAATCTAATGAAAAACTGTTTTTT. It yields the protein CASSSSGKSNEKLFF.

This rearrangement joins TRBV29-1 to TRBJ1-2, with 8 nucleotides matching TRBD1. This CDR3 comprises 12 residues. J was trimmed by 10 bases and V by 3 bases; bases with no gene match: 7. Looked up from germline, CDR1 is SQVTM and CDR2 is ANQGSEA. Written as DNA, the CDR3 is TGCAGCGTTGAGGTGGGACAGGCCTCCTACACCTTC. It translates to CSVEVGQASYTF.

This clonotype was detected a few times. The CDR3, as DNA: TGTGCCAGCAGTCCGGCGAGGGAGACCTACGAGCAGTACTTC. It specifies CASSPARETYEQYF. The chain couples TRBV28 to TRBJ2-7; a weak D match, TRBD2 (5 bases). Trimming removed 5 bases from V and 2 bases from J, with 13 bases in between. This CDR3 contains 14 residues. Germline lookup yields CDR1 MDHEN and CDR2 SYDVKM.

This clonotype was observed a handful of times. The DNA for the CDR3 is TGTGCCATCAGTGATACTAGCGGGAGGACAGATACGCAGTATTTT. Translation: CAISDTSGRTDTQYF. The chain is built from TRBV10-3 and TRBJ2-3; TRBD2 aligns across 12 bases. The trim removed 3 bases at V and 3 bases at J, leaving 1 base unmatched. The germline CDR1 and CDR2 sequences are ENHRY and SYGVKD. CDR3 length equals 15 residues.

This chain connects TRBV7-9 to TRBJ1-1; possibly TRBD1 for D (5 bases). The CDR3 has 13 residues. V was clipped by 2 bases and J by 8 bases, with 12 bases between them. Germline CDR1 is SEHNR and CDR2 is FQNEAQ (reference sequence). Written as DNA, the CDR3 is TGTGCCAGCAGCTTATATGCCCCAGGGGAAGCTTTCTTT. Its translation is CASSLYAPGEAFF.